The clone carrying this TCR beta chain was counted a few times. Antigen: not known. Using its own MiXCR run on the RT-PCR reads, TCRdb lists one record per CDR3 protein. This table holds over 650,000 distinct CDR3 sequences, 15% to 20% found once. The sample originates from a study of response to subunit inactivated influenza vaccine. General study findings and limits: It was the authors' suggestion that each seasonal influenza vaccination recruits few new T cells.

CDR3 length equals 14 residues. CDR1 MNHNS and CDR2 SASEGT come from the germline V gene. The germline V and J ends were trimmed by 7 bases and 4 bases, with 17 bases remaining between them. This specimen was PBMCs from blood, taken about 5 days after vaccination. The V and J genes are TRBV6-1 and TRBJ2-7, with a tentative D call TRBD2 (6 bases). The clonotype was recovered from a man in his forties or fifties who received an inactivated influenza vaccine. The CDR3 reads CASTSRDSPYEQYF. For the CDR3, the DNA is TGTGCCAGCACCTCCCGGGACTCTCCTTACGAGCAGTACTTC.